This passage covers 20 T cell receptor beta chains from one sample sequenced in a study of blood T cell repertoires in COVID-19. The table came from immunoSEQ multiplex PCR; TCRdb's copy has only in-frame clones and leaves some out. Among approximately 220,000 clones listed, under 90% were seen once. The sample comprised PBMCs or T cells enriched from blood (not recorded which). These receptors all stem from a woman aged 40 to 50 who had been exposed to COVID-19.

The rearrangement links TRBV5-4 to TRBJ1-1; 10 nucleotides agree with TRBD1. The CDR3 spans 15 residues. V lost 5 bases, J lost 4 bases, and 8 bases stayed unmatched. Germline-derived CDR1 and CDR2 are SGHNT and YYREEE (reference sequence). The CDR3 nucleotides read TGTGCCAGCAGGCCGCGCCGGGACAGGGGCACTGAAGCTTTCTTT. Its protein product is CASRPRRDRGTEAFF. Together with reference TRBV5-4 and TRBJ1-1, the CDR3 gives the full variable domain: ETGVTQSPTHLIKTRGQQVTLRCSSQSGHNTVSWYQQALGQGPQFIFQYYREEENGRGNFPPRFSGLQFPNYSSELNVNALELDDSALYLCASRPRRDRGTEAFFGQGTRLTVV.

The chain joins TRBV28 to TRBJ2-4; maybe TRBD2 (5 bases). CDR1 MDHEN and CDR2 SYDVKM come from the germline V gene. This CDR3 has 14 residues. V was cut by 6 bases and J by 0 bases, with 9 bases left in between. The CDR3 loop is CASRSGLAKNIQYF. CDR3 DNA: TGTGCCAGCAGAAGCGGCTTAGCCAAAAACATTCAGTACTTC.

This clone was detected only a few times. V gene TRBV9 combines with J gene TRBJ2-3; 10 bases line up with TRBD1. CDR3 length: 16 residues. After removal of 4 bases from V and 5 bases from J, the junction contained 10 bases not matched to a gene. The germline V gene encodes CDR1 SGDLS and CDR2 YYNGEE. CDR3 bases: TGTGCCAGCAGCCTTAGGACAGGGGGATTGGGAGATACGCAGTATTTT. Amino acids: CASSLRTGGLGDTQYF.

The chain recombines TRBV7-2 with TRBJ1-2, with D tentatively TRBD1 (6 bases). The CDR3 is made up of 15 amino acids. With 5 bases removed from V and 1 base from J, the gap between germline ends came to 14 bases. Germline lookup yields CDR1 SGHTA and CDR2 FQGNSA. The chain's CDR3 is CASSRGGGSNYGYTF. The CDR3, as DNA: TGTGCCAGCAGCCGCGGGGGCGGAAGTAACTATGGCTACACCTTC. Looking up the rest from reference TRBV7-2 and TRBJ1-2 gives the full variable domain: GAGVSQSPSNKVTEKGKDVELRCDPISGHTALYWYRQSLGQGLEFLIYFQGNSAPDKSGLPSDRFSAERTGGSVSTLTIQRTQQEDSAVYLCASSRGGGSNYGYTFGSGTRLTVV.

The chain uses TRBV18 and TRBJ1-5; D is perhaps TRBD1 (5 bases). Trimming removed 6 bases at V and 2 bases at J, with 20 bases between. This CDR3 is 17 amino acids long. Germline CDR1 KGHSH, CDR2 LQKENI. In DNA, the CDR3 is TGTGCCAGCTCCCCCTCCGCCGGGGGAGTAGGCAATCAGCCCCAGCATTTT. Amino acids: CASSPSAGGVGNQPQHF.

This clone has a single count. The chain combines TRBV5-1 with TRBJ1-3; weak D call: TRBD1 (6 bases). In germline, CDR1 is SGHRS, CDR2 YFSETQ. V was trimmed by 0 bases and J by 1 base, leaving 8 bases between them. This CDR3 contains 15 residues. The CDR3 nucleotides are TGCGCCAGCAGCTTGGAGGGACAATCTGGAAACACCATATATTTT. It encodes CASSLEGQSGNTIYF.

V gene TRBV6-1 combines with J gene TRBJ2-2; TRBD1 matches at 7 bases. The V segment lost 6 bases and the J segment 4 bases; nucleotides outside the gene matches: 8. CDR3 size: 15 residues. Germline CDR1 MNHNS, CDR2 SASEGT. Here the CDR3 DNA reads TGTGCCAGCAGGACATACAGGGGAATCACCGGGGAGCTGTTTTTT. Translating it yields CASRTYRGITGELFF.

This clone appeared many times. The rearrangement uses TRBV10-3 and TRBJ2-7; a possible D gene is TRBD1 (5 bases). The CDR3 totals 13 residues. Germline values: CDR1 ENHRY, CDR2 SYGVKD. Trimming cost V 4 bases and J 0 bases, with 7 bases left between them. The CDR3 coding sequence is TGTGCCATCAGTGGTACAGGCTCCTACGAGCAGTACTTC. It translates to CAISGTGSYEQYF.

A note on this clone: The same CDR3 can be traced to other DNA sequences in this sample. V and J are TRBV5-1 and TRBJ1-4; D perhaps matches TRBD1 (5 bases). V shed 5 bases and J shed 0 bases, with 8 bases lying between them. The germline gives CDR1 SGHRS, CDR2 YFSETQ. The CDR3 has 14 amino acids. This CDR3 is CASSPTATNEKLFF. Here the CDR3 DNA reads TGCGCCAGCAGTCCGACAGCAACTAATGAAAAACTGTTTTTT.

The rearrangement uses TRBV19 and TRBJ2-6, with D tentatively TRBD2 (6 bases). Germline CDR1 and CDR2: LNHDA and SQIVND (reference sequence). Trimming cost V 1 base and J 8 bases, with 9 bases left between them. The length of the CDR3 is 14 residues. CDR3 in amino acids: CASSIGAGPNVLTF. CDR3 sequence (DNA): TGTGCCAGTAGTATAGGCGCGGGGCCCAACGTCCTGACTTTC.

In DNA, the CDR3 is TGTGCCAGCAGCATGCGACTAGCGGGCATTTACAATGAGCAGTTCTTC. This translates into CASSMRLAGIYNEQFF. The V call is TRBV11-2, the J call TRBJ2-1; 10 nucleotides match TRBD2. CDR1 SGHAT and CDR2 FQNNGV come from the germline V gene. The CDR3 has 16 residues. V shed 5 bases, J shed 4 bases, and the junction held 8 bases outside the gene matches. Full variable domain (rest looked up from reference TRBV11-2 and TRBJ2-1): EAGVAQSPRYKIIEKRQSVAFWCNPISGHATLYWYQQILGQGPKLLIQFQNNGVVDDSQLPKDRFSAERLKGVDSTLKIQPAKLEDSAVYLCASSMRLAGIYNEQFFGPGTRLTVL.

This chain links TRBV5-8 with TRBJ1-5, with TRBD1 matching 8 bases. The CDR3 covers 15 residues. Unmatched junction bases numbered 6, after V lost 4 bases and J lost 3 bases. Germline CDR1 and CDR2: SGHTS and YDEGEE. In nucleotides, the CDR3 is TGTGCCAGCAGCCTGGGACAGGCTACCAATCAGCCCCAGCATTTT. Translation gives CASSLGQATNQPQHF.

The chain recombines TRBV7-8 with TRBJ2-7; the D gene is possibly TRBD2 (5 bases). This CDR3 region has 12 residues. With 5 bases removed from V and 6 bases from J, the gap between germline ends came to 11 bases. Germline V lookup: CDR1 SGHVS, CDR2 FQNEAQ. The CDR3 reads CASSPSRGEQYF. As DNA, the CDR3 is TGTGCCAGCAGCCCTTCCCGGGGCGAGCAGTACTTC.

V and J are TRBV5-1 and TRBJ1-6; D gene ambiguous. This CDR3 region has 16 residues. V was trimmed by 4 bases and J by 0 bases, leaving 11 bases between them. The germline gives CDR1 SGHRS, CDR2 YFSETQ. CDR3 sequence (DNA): TGCGCCAGCAGCCTAACCGTAAGCTCCTATAATTCACCCCTCCACTTT. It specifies CASSLTVSSYNSPLHF.

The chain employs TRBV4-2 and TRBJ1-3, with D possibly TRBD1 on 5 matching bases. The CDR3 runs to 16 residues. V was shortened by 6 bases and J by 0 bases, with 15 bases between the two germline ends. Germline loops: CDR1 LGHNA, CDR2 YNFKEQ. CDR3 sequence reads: CASRRDEGNSGNTIYF. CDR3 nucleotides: TGTGCCAGCAGGCGGGACGAGGGGAACTCTGGAAACACCATATATTTT.

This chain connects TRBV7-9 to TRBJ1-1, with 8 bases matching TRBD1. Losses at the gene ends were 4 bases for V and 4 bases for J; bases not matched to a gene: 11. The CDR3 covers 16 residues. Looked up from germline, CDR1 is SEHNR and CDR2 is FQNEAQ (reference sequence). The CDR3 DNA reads TGTGCCAGCAGCTATAGGGACAGGAGGGACGTCACTGAAGCTTTCTTT. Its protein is CASSYRDRRDVTEAFF. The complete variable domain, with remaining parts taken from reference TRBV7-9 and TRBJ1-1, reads DTGVSQNPRHKITKRGQNVTFRCDPISEHNRLYWYRQTLGQGPEFLTYFQNEAQLEKSRLLSDRFSAERPKGSFSTLEIQRTEQGDSAMYLCASSYRDRRDVTEAFFGQGTRLTVV.

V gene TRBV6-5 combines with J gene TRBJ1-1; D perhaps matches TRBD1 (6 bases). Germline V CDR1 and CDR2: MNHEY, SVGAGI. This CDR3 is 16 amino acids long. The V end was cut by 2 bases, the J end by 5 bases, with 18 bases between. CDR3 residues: CASSYTQQGVGTEAFF. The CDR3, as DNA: TGTGCCAGCAGTTACACCCAACAGGGAGTTGGGACTGAAGCTTTCTTT.

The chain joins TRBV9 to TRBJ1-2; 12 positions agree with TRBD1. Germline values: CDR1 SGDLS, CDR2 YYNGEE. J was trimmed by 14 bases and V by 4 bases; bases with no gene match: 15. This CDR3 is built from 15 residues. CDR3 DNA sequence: TGTGCCAGCAGCCCCCCGACTCCGGGACAGGGGGCGCGGACCTTC. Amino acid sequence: CASSPPTPGQGARTF.

CDR3 loop: CASSSTGIGDTQYF. As DNA, the CDR3 is TGTGCCAGCAGCTCGACAGGGATTGGGGATACGCAGTATTTT. The chain couples TRBV7-3 to TRBJ2-3, with 7 bases that match TRBD1. V dropped 4 bases and J dropped 6; count of bases not matched to a gene: 7. CDR1 is SGHTA, CDR2 FQGTGA, per germline. This CDR3 has 14 amino acids.

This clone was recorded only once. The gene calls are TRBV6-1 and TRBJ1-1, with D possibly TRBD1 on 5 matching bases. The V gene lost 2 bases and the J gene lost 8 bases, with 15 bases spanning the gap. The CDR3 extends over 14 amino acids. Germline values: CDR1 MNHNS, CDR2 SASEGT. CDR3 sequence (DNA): TGTGCCAGCAGTGAACAGGGTTTAGTATCAGAAGCTTTCTTT. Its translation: CASSEQGLVSEAFF.